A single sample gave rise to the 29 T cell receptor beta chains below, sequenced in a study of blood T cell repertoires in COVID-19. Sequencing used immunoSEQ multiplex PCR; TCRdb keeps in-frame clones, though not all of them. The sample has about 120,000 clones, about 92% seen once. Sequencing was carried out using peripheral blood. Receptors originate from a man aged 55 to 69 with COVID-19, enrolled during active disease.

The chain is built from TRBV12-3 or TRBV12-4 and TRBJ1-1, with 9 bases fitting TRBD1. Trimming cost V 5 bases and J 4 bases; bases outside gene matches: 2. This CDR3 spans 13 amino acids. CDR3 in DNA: TGTGCCAGCAGTGAACAGGGGGCCACTGAAGCTTTCTTT. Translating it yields CASSEQGATEAFF.

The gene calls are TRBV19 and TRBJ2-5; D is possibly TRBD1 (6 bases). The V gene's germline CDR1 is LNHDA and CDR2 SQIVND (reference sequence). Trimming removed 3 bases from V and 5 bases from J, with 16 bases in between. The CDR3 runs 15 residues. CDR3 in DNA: TGTGCCAGTAGTATGGCCGGTACAGGGATGGAGACCCAGTACTTC. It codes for CASSMAGTGMETQYF.

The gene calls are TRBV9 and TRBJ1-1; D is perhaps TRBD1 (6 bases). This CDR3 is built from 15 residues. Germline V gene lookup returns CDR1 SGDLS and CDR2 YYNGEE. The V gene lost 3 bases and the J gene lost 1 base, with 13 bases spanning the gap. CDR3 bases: TGTGCCAGCAGCGCGCCGGGACAACCGAACACTGAAGCTTTCTTT. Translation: CASSAPGQPNTEAFF.

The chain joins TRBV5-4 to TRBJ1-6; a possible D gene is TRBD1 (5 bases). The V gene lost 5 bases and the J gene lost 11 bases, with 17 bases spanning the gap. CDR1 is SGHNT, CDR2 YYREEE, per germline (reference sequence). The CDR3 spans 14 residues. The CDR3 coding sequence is TGTGCCAGCAGTTACACAGGACCAGGGACACCCCTCCACTTT. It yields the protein CASSYTGPGTPLHF.

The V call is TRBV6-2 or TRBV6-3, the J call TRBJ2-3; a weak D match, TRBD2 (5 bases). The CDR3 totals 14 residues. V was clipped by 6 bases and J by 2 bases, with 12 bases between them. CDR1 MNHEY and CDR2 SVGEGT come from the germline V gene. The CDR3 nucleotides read TGTGCCAGCAGCCGCCCGGGATCCACAGATACGCAGTATTTT. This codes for CASSRPGSTDTQYF.

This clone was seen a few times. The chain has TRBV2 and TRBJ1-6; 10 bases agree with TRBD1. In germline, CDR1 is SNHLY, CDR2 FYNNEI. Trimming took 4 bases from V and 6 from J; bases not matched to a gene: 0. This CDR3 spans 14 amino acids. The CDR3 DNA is TGTGCCAGCAGTGGGGACAGGGGTAATTCACCCCTCCACTTT. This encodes CASSGDRGNSPLHF. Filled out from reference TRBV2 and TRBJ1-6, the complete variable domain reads EPEVTQTPSHQVTQMGQEVILRCVPISNHLYFYWYRQILGQKVEFLVSFYNNEISEKSEIFDDQFSVERPDGSNFTLKIRSTKLEDSAMYFCASSGDRGNSPLHFGNGTRLTVT.

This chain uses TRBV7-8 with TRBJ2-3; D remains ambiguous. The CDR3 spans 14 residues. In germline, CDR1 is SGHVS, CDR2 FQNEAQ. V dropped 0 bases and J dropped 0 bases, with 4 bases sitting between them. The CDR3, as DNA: TGTGCCAGCAGCTTAGCGACTAGCACAGATACGCAGTATTTT. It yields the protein CASSLATSTDTQYF.

Written as DNA, the CDR3 is TGTGCCAGCAGCTTCCAACAGGAGAATCAGCCCCAGCATTTT. Its protein is CASSFQQENQPQHF. The V call is TRBV7-2, the J call TRBJ1-5; D is possibly TRBD1 (5 bases). V lost 3 bases and J 4 bases, leaving 10 bases between the germline ends. This CDR3 has 14 amino acids. Germline V gene sequence: CDR1 SGHTA, CDR2 FQGNSA.

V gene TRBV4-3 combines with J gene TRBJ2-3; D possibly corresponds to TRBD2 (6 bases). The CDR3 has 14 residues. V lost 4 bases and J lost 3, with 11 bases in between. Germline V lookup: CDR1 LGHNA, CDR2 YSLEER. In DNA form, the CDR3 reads TGCGCCAGCAGCCCAGGGACTCATACAGATACGCAGTATTTT. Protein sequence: CASSPGTHTDTQYF.

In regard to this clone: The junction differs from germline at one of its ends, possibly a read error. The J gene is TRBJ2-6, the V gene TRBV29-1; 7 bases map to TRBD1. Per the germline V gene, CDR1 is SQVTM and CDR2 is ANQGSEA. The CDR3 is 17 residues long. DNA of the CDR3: TGCAGCGTAGAAGACAGGGATTGGTTGACCGGGGCCAACGTCCTGACTTTC. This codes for CSVEDRDWLTGANVLTF. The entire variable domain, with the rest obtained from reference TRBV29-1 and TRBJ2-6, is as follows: SAVISQKPSRDICQRGTSLTIQCQVDSQVTMMFWYRQQPGQSLTLIATANQGSEATYESGFVIDKFPISRPNLTFSTLTVSNMSPEDSSIYLCSVEDRDWLTGANVLTFGAGSRLTVL.

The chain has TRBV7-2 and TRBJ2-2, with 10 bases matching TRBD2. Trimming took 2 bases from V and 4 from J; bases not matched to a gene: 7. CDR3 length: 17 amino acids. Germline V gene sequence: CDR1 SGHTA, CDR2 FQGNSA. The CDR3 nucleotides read TGTGCCAGCAGCTTACGGCCTAGCGGGAGACCCACCGGGGAGCTGTTTTTT. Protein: CASSLRPSGRPTGELFF.

The CDR3 protein is CASSLSWRETQYF. DNA of the CDR3: TGTGCCAGCAGCTTAAGTTGGAGGGAGACCCAGTACTTC. The chain joins TRBV7-3 to TRBJ2-5; maybe TRBD2 (5 bases). Germline lookup yields CDR1 SGHTA and CDR2 FQGTGA. The V end was cut by 1 base, the J end by 5 bases, with 8 bases between. This CDR3 contains 13 residues.

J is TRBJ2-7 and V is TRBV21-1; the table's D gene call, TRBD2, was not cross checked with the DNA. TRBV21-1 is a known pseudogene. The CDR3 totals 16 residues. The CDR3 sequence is CASSKLPTSGRHEQYF. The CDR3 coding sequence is TGTGCCAGCAGCAAATTACCGACTAGCGGTCGCCACGAGCAGTACTTC.

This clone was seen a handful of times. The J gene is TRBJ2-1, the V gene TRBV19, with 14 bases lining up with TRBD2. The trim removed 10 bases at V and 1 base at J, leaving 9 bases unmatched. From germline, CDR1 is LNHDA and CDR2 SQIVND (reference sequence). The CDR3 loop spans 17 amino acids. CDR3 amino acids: CATSGTSGSASYNEQFF. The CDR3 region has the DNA TGTGCCACCTCCGGGACTAGCGGGAGTGCTTCCTACAATGAGCAGTTCTTC. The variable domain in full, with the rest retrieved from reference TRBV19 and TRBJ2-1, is DGGITQSPKYLFRKEGQNVTLSCEQNLNHDAMYWYRQDPGQGLRLIYYSQIVNDFQKGDIAEGYSVSREKKESFPLTVTSAQKNPTAFYLCATSGTSGSASYNEQFFGPGTRLTVL.

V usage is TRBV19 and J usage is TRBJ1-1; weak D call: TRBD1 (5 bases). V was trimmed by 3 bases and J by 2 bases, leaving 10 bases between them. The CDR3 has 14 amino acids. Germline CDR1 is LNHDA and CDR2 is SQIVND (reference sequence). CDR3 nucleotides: TGTGCCAGTAGTATCCTAGGGGCAAACACTGAAGCTTTCTTT. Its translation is CASSILGANTEAFF.

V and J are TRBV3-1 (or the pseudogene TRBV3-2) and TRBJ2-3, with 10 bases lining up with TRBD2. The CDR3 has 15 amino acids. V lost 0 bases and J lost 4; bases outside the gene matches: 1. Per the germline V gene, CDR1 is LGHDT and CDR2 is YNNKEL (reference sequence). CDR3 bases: TGTGCCAGCAGCCAAGAAGCGGGAGGGCCAGATACGCAGTATTTT. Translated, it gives CASSQEAGGPDTQYF.

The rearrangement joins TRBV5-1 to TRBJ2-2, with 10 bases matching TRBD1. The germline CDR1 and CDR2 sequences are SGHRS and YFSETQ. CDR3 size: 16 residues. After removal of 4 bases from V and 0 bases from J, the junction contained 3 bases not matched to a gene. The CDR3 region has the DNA TGCGCCAGCAGCCGGACAGGGGGTTCGAACACCGGGGAGCTGTTTTTT. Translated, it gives CASSRTGGSNTGELFF.

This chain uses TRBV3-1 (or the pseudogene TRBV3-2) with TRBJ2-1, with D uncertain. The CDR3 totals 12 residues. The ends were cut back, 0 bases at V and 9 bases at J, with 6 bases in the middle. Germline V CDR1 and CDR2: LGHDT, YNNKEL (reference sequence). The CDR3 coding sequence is TGTGCCAGCAGCCAAGATTCAGGTGAGCAGTTCTTC. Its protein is CASSQDSGEQFF.

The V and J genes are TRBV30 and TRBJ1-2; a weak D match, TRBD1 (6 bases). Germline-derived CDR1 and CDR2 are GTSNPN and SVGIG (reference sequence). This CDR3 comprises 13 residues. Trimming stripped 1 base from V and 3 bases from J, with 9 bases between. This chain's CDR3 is CAWSAPGDYGYTF. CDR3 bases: TGTGCCTGGAGTGCCCCAGGGGACTATGGCTACACCTTC.

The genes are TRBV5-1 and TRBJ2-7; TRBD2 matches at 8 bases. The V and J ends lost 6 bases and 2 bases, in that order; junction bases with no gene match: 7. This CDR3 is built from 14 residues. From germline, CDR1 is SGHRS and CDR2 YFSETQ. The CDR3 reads CASKRTSGTYEQYF. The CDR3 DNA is TGCGCCAGCAAGAGAACTAGCGGAACCTACGAGCAGTACTTC.

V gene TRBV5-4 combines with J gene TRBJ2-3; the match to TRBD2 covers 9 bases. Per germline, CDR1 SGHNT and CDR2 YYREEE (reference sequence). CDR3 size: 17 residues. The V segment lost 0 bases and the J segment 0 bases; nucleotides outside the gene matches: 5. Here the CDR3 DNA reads TGTGCCAGCAGCTTGGCGAGGGCGGGAGGGAGCACAGATACGCAGTATTTT. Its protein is CASSLARAGGSTDTQYF.

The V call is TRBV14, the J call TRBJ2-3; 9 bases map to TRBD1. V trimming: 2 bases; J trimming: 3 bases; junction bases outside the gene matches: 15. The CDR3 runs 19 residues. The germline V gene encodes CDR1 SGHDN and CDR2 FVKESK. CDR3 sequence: CASSQRTGSGQGFTDTQYF. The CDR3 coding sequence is TGTGCCAGCAGCCAAAGGACTGGTAGTGGACAGGGGTTTACAGATACGCAGTATTTT.

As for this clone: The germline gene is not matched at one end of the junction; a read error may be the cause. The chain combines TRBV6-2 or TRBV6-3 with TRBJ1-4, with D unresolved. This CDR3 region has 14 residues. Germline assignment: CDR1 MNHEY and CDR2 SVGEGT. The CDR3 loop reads CASSHRPTKEKLFF. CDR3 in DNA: TGTGCCAGCAGCCACCGGCCGACTAAGGAAAAACTGTTTTTT.

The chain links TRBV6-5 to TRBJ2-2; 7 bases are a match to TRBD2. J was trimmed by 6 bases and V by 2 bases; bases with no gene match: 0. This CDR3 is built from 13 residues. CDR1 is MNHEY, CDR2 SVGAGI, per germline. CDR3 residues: CASSYGLAGELFF. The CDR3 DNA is TGTGCCAGCAGTTACGGACTAGCCGGGGAGCTGTTTTTT.

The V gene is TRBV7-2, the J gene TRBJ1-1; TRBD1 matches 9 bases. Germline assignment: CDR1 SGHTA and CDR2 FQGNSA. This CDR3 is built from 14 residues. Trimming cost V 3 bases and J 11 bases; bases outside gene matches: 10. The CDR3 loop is CASSFWGGDRDAFF. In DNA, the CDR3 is TGTGCCAGCAGCTTTTGGGGGGGGGACAGGGACGCTTTCTTT.

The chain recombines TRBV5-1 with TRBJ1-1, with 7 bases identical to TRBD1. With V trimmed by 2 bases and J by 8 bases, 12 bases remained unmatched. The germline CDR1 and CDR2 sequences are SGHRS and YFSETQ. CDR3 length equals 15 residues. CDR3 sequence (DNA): TGCGCCAGCAGCTTCGGGCACAGGGGCAGGGGCGAAGCTTTCTTT. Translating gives CASSFGHRGRGEAFF.

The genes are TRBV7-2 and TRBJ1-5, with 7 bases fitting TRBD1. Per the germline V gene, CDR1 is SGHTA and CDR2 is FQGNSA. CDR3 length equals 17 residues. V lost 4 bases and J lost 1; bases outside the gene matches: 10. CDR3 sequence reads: CASSSSSGTVSNQPQHF. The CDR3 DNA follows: TGTGCCAGCAGCTCTTCCTCCGGGACAGTGAGCAATCAGCCCCAGCATTTT.

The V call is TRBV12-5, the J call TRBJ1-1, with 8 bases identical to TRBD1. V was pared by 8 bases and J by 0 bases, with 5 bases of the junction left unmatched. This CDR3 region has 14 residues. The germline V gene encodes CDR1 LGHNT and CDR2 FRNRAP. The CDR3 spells CASYEGQVNTEAFF. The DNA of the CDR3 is TGTGCTAGTTATGAGGGACAGGTGAACACTGAAGCTTTCTTT.

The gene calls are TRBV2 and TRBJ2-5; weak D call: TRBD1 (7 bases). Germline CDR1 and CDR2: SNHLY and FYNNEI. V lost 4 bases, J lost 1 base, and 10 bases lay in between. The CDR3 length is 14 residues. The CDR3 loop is CASSGQGGQETQYF. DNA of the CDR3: TGTGCCAGCAGTGGACAGGGAGGCCAAGAGACCCAGTACTTC.